The rows below give T cell receptor beta chains drawn from one sample of a study of OX40 agonist ivuxolimab in advanced cancers. Assay: immunoSEQ multiplex PCR; the TCRdb copy retains only in-frame clones and omits some. The table has about 68,000 clones, around 85% seen once. The sample consisted of CD4+ or CD8+ T cells sorted from blood, taken in a trial of the OX40 agonist ivuxolimab. The receptors derive from an adult with an advanced solid tumor such as melanoma, head and neck, liver or kidney cancer. The CDR3 runs from the conserved cysteine through the conserved F or W. D genes are given only for firm matches. A clone size is listed for some rows: how often the clone was seen (once, few, many), or a class if it is expanded.

d_call: TRBD2
j_call: TRBJ2-3
v_call: TRBV6-5
cdr3_length: 16
clone_size: NA
cdr3_aa: CASSFNGLAGTDTQYF
cdr3_nt: TGTGCCAGCAGTTTTAACGGTCTAGCGGGGACAGATACGCAGTATTTT

d_call: TRBD1
j_call: TRBJ1-2
v_call: TRBV5-6
cdr3_length: 13
clone_size: NA
cdr3_aa: CASSLGGTDGYTF
cdr3_nt: TGTGCCAGCAGCTTGGGAGGGACAGACGGCTACACCTTC

d_call: TRBD2
j_call: TRBJ2-1
v_call: TRBV5-8
cdr3_length: 13
clone_size: NA
cdr3_aa: CATSAGVYNEQFF
cdr3_nt: TGTGCCACGTCAGCGGGGGTTTACAATGAGCAGTTCTTC

d_call: TRBD2
j_call: TRBJ2-5
v_call: TRBV11-1
cdr3_length: 16
clone_size: NA
cdr3_aa: CASSISSGGAKETQYF
cdr3_nt: TGTGCCAGCAGCATTTCTAGCGGGGGGGCTAAAGAGACCCAGTACTTC

d_call: NA
j_call: TRBJ1-5
v_call: TRBV4-1
cdr3_length: 15
clone_size: NA
cdr3_aa: CASSQNTVGNQPQHF
cdr3_nt: TGCGCCAGCAGCCAGAACACGGTTGGCAATCAGCCCCAGCATTTT

d_call: TRBD2
j_call: TRBJ2-3
v_call: TRBV27
cdr3_length: 16
clone_size: NA
cdr3_aa: CASSPYSGGAADTQYF
cdr3_nt: TGTGCCAGCAGTCCATATAGCGGGGGGGCCGCAGATACGCAGTATTTT

d_call: TRBD1
j_call: TRBJ1-1
v_call: TRBV28
cdr3_length: 15
clone_size: NA
cdr3_aa: CASIRQGAGNSEAFF
cdr3_nt: TGTGCCAGCATAAGGCAGGGGGCAGGGAATTCTGAAGCTTTCTTT

d_call: TRBD1
j_call: TRBJ1-6
v_call: TRBV14
cdr3_length: 15
clone_size: NA
cdr3_aa: CASSPRTGVGSPLHF
cdr3_nt: TGTGCCAGCAGCCCGAGGACAGGGGTAGGTTCACCCCTCCACTTT

d_call: NA
j_call: TRBJ1-1
v_call: TRBV9
cdr3_length: 15
clone_size: once
cdr3_aa: CASSVDAIPNTEAFF
cdr3_nt: TGTGCCAGCAGCGTAGACGCAATCCCGAACACTGAAGCTTTCTTT

d_call: NA
j_call: TRBJ1-2
v_call: TRBV5-5
cdr3_length: 15
clone_size: NA
cdr3_aa: CASSYGAGLTTGYTF
cdr3_nt: TGTGCCAGCAGCTATGGGGCAGGGCTCACTACGGGCTACACCTTC

d_call: NA
j_call: TRBJ2-5
v_call: TRBV7-9
cdr3_length: 14
clone_size: once
cdr3_aa: CASRRTASQETQYF
cdr3_nt: TGTGCCAGCAGACGGACAGCTTCACAAGAGACCCAGTACTTC

d_call: NA
j_call: TRBJ2-2
v_call: TRBV18
cdr3_length: 16
clone_size: NA
cdr3_aa: CASSRDEGANTGELFF
cdr3_nt: TGTGCCAGCTCACGCGATGAAGGGGCGAACACCGGGGAGCTGTTTTTT

d_call: NA
j_call: TRBJ2-1
v_call: TRBV10-2
cdr3_length: 14
clone_size: NA
cdr3_aa: CASSESVARNEQFF
cdr3_nt: TGCGCCAGCAGTGAGTCGGTAGCGCGGAATGAGCAGTTCTTC

d_call: TRBD1
j_call: TRBJ2-1
v_call: TRBV15
cdr3_length: 13
clone_size: few
cdr3_aa: CATSSDRGNEQFF
cdr3_nt: TGTGCCACCAGCAGTGACAGGGGCAATGAGCAGTTCTTC

d_call: NA
j_call: TRBJ1-3
v_call: TRBV6-1
cdr3_length: 14
clone_size: NA
cdr3_aa: CASSVASSGNTIYF
cdr3_nt: TGTGCCAGCAGTGTGGCCAGCTCTGGAAACACCATATATTTT

d_call: TRBD2
j_call: TRBJ2-7
v_call: TRBV2
cdr3_length: 14
clone_size: NA
cdr3_aa: CASSATSGTYEQYF
cdr3_nt: TGTGCCAGCAGTGCGACTAGCGGGACCTACGAGCAGTACTTC

d_call: NA
j_call: TRBJ1-2
v_call: TRBV29-1
cdr3_length: 13
clone_size: NA
cdr3_aa: CSVGRGNRDGYTF
cdr3_nt: TGCAGCGTTGGTCGGGGGAATCGTGATGGCTACACCTTC

d_call: NA
j_call: TRBJ1-6
v_call: TRBV5-4
cdr3_length: 15
clone_size: few
cdr3_aa: CASSLIGGTGSPLHF
cdr3_nt: TGTGCCAGCAGCTTGATCGGGGGAACAGGGTCACCCCTCCACTTT

d_call: NA
j_call: TRBJ1-6
v_call: TRBV4-2
cdr3_length: 18
clone_size: NA
cdr3_aa: CASSRLLRGGGNNSPLHF
cdr3_nt: TGTGCCAGCAGCCGCCTCCTACGGGGTGGAGGGAATAATTCACCCCTCCACTTT

d_call: TRBD1
j_call: TRBJ2-3
v_call: TRBV5-1
cdr3_length: 13
clone_size: NA
cdr3_aa: CASSLPTGDTQYF
cdr3_nt: TGCGCCAGCAGCTTGCCGACAGGGGATACGCAGTATTTT

d_call: NA
j_call: TRBJ2-7
v_call: TRBV6-4
cdr3_length: 15
clone_size: NA
cdr3_aa: CASTINRDGSYEQYF
cdr3_nt: TGTGCCAGCACAATTAACCGGGACGGTTCCTACGAGCAGTACTTC

d_call: TRBD1
j_call: TRBJ1-5
v_call: TRBV6-1
cdr3_length: 16
clone_size: NA
cdr3_aa: CASSELGQGRGGPQHF
cdr3_nt: TGTGCCAGCAGTGAGTTGGGACAGGGCCGGGGGGGGCCCCAGCATTTT

d_call: NA
j_call: TRBJ2-3
v_call: TRBV25-1
cdr3_length: 13
clone_size: NA
cdr3_aa: CASSEFGTDTQYF
cdr3_nt: TGTGCCAGCAGTGAATTCGGGACAGATACGCAGTATTTT

d_call: TRBD1
j_call: TRBJ1-5
v_call: TRBV18
cdr3_length: 17
clone_size: once
cdr3_aa: CASSPPGQGAGNQPQHF
cdr3_nt: TGTGCCAGCTCACCACCGGGACAGGGGGCCGGCAATCAGCCCCAGCATTTT

d_call: NA
j_call: TRBJ2-7
v_call: TRBV6-5
cdr3_length: 13
clone_size: NA
cdr3_aa: CASSSGETYEQYF
cdr3_nt: TGTGCCAGCAGTTCCGGGGAAACCTACGAGCAGTACTTC

d_call: NA
j_call: TRBJ2-3
v_call: TRBV5-1
cdr3_length: 14
clone_size: NA
cdr3_aa: CASSLGEGTDTQYF
cdr3_nt: TGCGCCAGCAGCTTGGGAGAGGGAACAGATACGCAGTATTTT

d_call: NA
j_call: TRBJ1-3
v_call: TRBV27
cdr3_length: 13
clone_size: NA
cdr3_aa: CASSEQGTNTIYF
cdr3_nt: TGTGCCAGCAGTGAACAGGGCACGAACACCATATATTTT

d_call: NA
j_call: TRBJ1-5
v_call: TRBV4-3
cdr3_length: 13
clone_size: NA
cdr3_aa: CASSRPVQQPQHF
cdr3_nt: TGCGCCAGCAGCCGCCCCGTCCAACAGCCCCAGCATTTT

d_call: TRBD2
j_call: TRBJ2-5
v_call: TRBV18
cdr3_length: 15
clone_size: NA
cdr3_aa: CASSPPLADIETQYF
cdr3_nt: TGTGCCAGCTCACCACCCCTAGCGGATATAGAGACCCAGTACTTC

d_call: NA
j_call: TRBJ2-5
v_call: TRBV2
cdr3_length: 12
clone_size: NA
cdr3_aa: CASSEPGATQYF
cdr3_nt: TGTGCCAGCAGTGAACCTGGGGCGACCCAGTACTTC

d_call: NA
j_call: TRBJ2-7
v_call: TRBV4-1
cdr3_length: 14
clone_size: NA
cdr3_aa: CASSQGALAFEQYF
cdr3_nt: TGCGCCAGCAGCCAAGGGGCTCTAGCCTTCGAGCAGTACTTC

d_call: TRBD2
j_call: TRBJ2-3
v_call: TRBV5-1
cdr3_length: 14
clone_size: NA
cdr3_aa: CASSLAGGSDTQYF
cdr3_nt: TGCGCCAGCAGCTTGGCCGGGGGGTCAGATACGCAGTATTTT

d_call: TRBD1
j_call: TRBJ2-2
v_call: TRBV19
cdr3_length: 15
clone_size: NA
cdr3_aa: CASSDRGGNTGELFF
cdr3_nt: TGTGCCAGTAGTGACAGGGGCGGGAACACCGGGGAGCTGTTTTTT

d_call: NA
j_call: TRBJ2-7
v_call: TRBV10-1
cdr3_length: 15
clone_size: NA
cdr3_aa: CASSESTGSYYEQYF
cdr3_nt: TGCGCCAGCAGTGAGTCTACCGGGAGTTACTACGAGCAGTACTTC

d_call: TRBD1
j_call: TRBJ2-2
v_call: TRBV5-1
cdr3_length: 15
clone_size: NA
cdr3_aa: CASSLRQGRVGELFF
cdr3_nt: TGCGCCAGCAGCTTGCGACAGGGACGGGTCGGGGAGCTGTTTTTT

d_call: NA
j_call: TRBJ1-6
v_call: TRBV7-8
cdr3_length: 15
clone_size: NA
cdr3_aa: CASSWNRVDNSPLHF
cdr3_nt: TGTGCCAGCAGCTGGAACAGGGTTGATAATTCACCCCTCCACTTT

d_call: TRBD1
j_call: TRBJ1-2
v_call: TRBV2
cdr3_length: 13
clone_size: NA
cdr3_aa: CARGTGGNYGYTF
cdr3_nt: TGTGCCAGGGGGACAGGGGGTAACTATGGCTACACCTTC

d_call: NA
j_call: TRBJ1-5
v_call: TRBV20-1
cdr3_length: 11
clone_size: few
cdr3_aa: CSAFREPSQHF
cdr3_nt: TGCAGTGCCTTCCGGGAACCTTCTCAGCATTTT

d_call: NA
j_call: TRBJ1-3
v_call: TRBV5-4
cdr3_length: 13
clone_size: NA
cdr3_aa: CASSYYWGNTIYF
cdr3_nt: TGTGCCAGCAGCTACTATTGGGGAAACACCATATATTTT

d_call: NA
j_call: TRBJ1-5
v_call: TRBV2
cdr3_length: 14
clone_size: NA
cdr3_aa: CAGGQGAPNQPQHF
cdr3_nt: TGTGCCGGGGGGCAGGGTGCCCCCAATCAGCCCCAGCATTTT